Listed here are 24 T cell receptor beta chains from one sample, sequenced in a study of cytomegalovirus exposure and HLA in healthy donors. PCR used 60 Vbeta primers and 13 Jbeta primers. Sequenced by immunoSEQ multiplex PCR; TCRdb stores in-frame clones only, minus some. There are roughly 100,000 clones in the sample; around three quarters occur only once, and about 9.4% lies in the top ten. The sequenced sample was PBMCs. These TCRs come from a woman between 18 and 29 years old in good health and CMV-seropositive.

The CDR3 DNA follows: TGTGCCAGCAAGGGACTAGCGGGAATGTTGGGGGAGCTGTTTTTT. It codes for CASKGLAGMLGELFF. The chain is built from TRBV2 and TRBJ2-2; 13 bases are a match to TRBD2. Germline trimming cut 7 bases from V and 8 bases from J; bases unmatched to any gene: 7. CDR3 length: 15 residues. The germline gives CDR1 SNHLY, CDR2 FYNNEI.

The V gene is TRBV7-3, the J gene TRBJ2-5; weak D call: TRBD2 (6 bases). This CDR3 has 15 residues. Per the germline V gene, CDR1 is SGHTA and CDR2 is FQGTGA. The V gene lost 5 bases and the J gene lost 1 base, with 14 bases spanning the gap. CDR3 protein: CASSPTRDSQETQYF. In nucleotides, the CDR3 is TGTGCCAGCAGCCCAACACGGGACTCCCAAGAGACCCAGTACTTC.

The chain is built from TRBV2 and TRBJ1-5; TRBD1 matches at 7 bases. Germline lookup yields CDR1 SNHLY and CDR2 FYNNEI. With V trimmed by 4 bases and J by 2 bases, 5 bases remained unmatched. The CDR3 loop spans 15 amino acids. CDR3 coding DNA: TGTGCCAGCAGTGGGCGACAGGGAGGCAATCAGCCCCAGCATTTT. Amino acid sequence: CASSGRQGGNQPQHF.

The V call is TRBV11-2, the J call TRBJ2-6, with TRBD1 identical over 8 bases. Germline V gene lookup returns CDR1 SGHAT and CDR2 FQNNGV. This CDR3 is built from 17 residues. Unmatched junction bases numbered 10, after V lost 7 bases and J lost 2 bases. The CDR3 sequence is CASIFGQGAPGANVLTF. The CDR3 coding sequence is TGTGCCAGCATATTCGGGCAGGGGGCGCCTGGGGCCAACGTCCTGACTTTC.

The rearrangement links TRBV25-1 to TRBJ1-3; TRBD1 agrees at 7 bases. The CDR3 runs to 15 residues. Germline CDR1 reads MGHDK; CDR2 reads SYGVNS. V gave up 3 bases and J gave up 5 bases; unmatched junction bases: 7. CDR3 region: CASSDSTGSRNTIYF. In DNA form, the CDR3 reads TGTGCCAGCAGTGATTCGACAGGGTCCCGAAACACCATATATTTT.

This chain links TRBV2 with TRBJ1-6; tentatively, D is TRBD1 (6 bases). V gave up 9 bases and J gave up 13 bases, with 19 bases separating them. This CDR3 comprises 13 residues. Germline V gene data show CDR1 as SNHLY and CDR2 as FYNNEI. The CDR3 here is CARSGGLLGPLHF. DNA for the CDR3: TGTGCCAGGTCCGGGGGGCTCTTAGGGCCCCTCCACTTT.

This rearrangement joins TRBV16 to TRBJ1-5; D ambiguous. The V gene's germline CDR1 is KGHSY and CDR2 FQNENV. The V end lost 0 bases, the J end lost 1 base, and 4 bases lay between the germline ends. The CDR3 is 14 amino acids. The CDR3 DNA reads as TGTGCCAGCAGCCAATCTCTAAGCAATCAGCCCCAGCATTTT. Protein sequence: CASSQSLSNQPQHF.

The chain carries TRBV5-6 and TRBJ2-1, with 9 bases aligning to TRBD2. The V gene end was trimmed by 0 bases and the J gene end by 5 bases; junction bases not matched to a gene: 3. Germline V gene data show CDR1 as SGHDT and CDR2 as YYEEEE. The CDR3 spans 15 residues. CDR3 amino acids: CASSLDGTSNNEQFF. For the CDR3, the DNA is TGTGCCAGCAGCTTGGACGGGACTAGCAACAATGAGCAGTTCTTC.

Comment on this clone: The same CDR3 can be traced to other DNA sequences in this sample. This CDR3 reads CASSDVGTDNQPQHF. CDR3 DNA sequence: TGCGCCAGCAGTGACGTTGGGACAGACAATCAGCCCCAGCATTTT. This chain connects TRBV10-2 to TRBJ1-5; 7 nucleotides align to TRBD1. V shed 3 bases and J 3 bases; nucleotides not matched to a gene: 5. Germline CDR1 WSHSY, CDR2 SAAADI. The length of the CDR3 is 15 residues.

The V gene is TRBV9, the J gene TRBJ2-1, with 7 bases identical to TRBD2. The germline V gene has CDR1 SGDLS and CDR2 YYNGEE. The CDR3 covers 15 residues. Trimming took 0 bases from V and 7 from J; bases not matched to a gene: 7. This chain's CDR3 is CASSVGGGSRNEQFF. The CDR3 DNA reads as TGTGCCAGCAGCGTAGGGGGAGGGAGTAGAAATGAGCAGTTCTTC.

The chain links TRBV25-1 to TRBJ2-3, with D unclear. Trimming stripped 7 bases from V and 5 bases from J, with 13 bases between. CDR1 is MGHDK and CDR2 is SYGVNS in the germline V gene. The CDR3 length is 13 residues. The CDR3 sequence is CASTPRGLDTQYF. The CDR3 nucleotides are TGTGCCAGCACCCCCCGAGGATTAGATACGCAGTATTTT.

This sequence joins TRBV4-2 and TRBJ2-7; a possible D gene is TRBD2 (5 bases). There are 12 residues in the CDR3. The germline V and J ends were trimmed by 4 bases and 7 bases, with 11 bases remaining between them. Germline V gene data show CDR1 as LGHNA and CDR2 as YNFKEQ. The CDR3 DNA sequence: TGTGCCAGCAGCCTTCTCGGGGTGGAGCAGTACTTC. This translates into CASSLLGVEQYF.

The sample holds one count of this clone. The chain uses TRBV5-4 and TRBJ2-1, with D maybe TRBD2 (6 bases). Trimming took 0 bases from V and 4 from J, leaving 11 bases between them. Germline V gives CDR1 SGHNT, CDR2 YYREEE (reference sequence). The CDR3 sequence is 15 residues long. CDR3 nucleotides: TGTGCCAGCAGCTTGGGGGGGGTCGCTTACAATGAGCAGTTCTTC. It encodes CASSLGGVAYNEQFF.

This chain connects TRBV5-6 to TRBJ1-1; TRBD1 might be the D (5 bases). V was clipped by 4 bases and J by 3 bases, with 10 bases between them. Looked up from germline, CDR1 is SGHDT and CDR2 is YYEEEE. CDR3 length: 13 amino acids. CDR3 sequence: CASSPETDTEAFF. For the CDR3, the DNA is TGTGCCAGCAGCCCAGAGACAGACACTGAAGCTTTCTTT. The full variable domain, in which reference TRBV5-6 and TRBJ1-1 provide the parts outside the CDR3, is DAGVTQSPTHLIKTRGQQVTLRCSPKSGHDTVSWYQQALGQGPQFIFQYYEEEERQRGNFPDRFSGHQFPNYSSELNVNALLLGDSALYLCASSPETDTEAFFGQGTRLTVV.

This chain links TRBV19 with TRBJ1-4; D unclear. Germline V gene lookup returns CDR1 LNHDA and CDR2 SQIVND (reference sequence). This CDR3 has 15 residues. V was pared by 5 bases and J by 3 bases, with 13 bases between. Here the CDR3 DNA reads TGTGCCAGTAGTTCCCGACTCCGTCCTAATGAAAAACTGTTTTTT. Protein sequence: CASSSRLRPNEKLFF.

The chain carries TRBV28 and TRBJ2-5; 8 bases are shared with TRBD1. The CDR3 is 14 residues long. The V gene's germline CDR1 is MDHEN and CDR2 SYDVKM. The junction had 3 bases not matched to a gene; V was cut back by 5 bases and J by 1 base. The CDR3 loop is CASSPGGRQETQYF. The DNA for the CDR3 is TGTGCCAGCAGTCCAGGGGGCCGCCAAGAGACCCAGTACTTC.

This clone was observed a handful of times. V and J are TRBV7-8 and TRBJ2-1; 13 positions match TRBD2. The germline V gene has CDR1 SGHVS and CDR2 FQNEAQ. CDR3 length equals 16 residues. The J segment lost 8 bases and the V segment lost 5 bases, leaving 9 bases of the junction unmatched. In nucleotides, the CDR3 is TGTGCCAGCAGCCCTGGACTAGCGGGAGTGAGGTATGAGCAGTTCTTC. Its translation: CASSPGLAGVRYEQFF.

The chain employs TRBV5-1 and TRBJ1-1; TRBD1 might be the D (6 bases). The CDR3 loop spans 15 amino acids. From germline, CDR1 is SGHRS and CDR2 YFSETQ. Trimming removed 1 base from V and 3 bases from J, with 13 bases in between. CDR3 nucleotide sequence: TGCGCCAGCAGCTTGTTGAATGCAGGGGACACTGAAGCTTTCTTT. This codes for CASSLLNAGDTEAFF.

The chain employs TRBV19 and TRBJ1-6; D unclear. The CDR3 runs to 17 residues. The germline V gene encodes CDR1 LNHDA and CDR2 SQIVND (reference sequence). V shed 3 bases and J shed 0 bases, with 12 bases lying between them. CDR3 coding DNA: TGTGCCAGTAGTATCGTACAAACAAGCTCCTATAATTCACCCCTCCACTTT. Translating it yields CASSIVQTSSYNSPLHF.

CDR3 in amino acids: CASSLAPGGGNTIYF. DNA of the CDR3: TGTGCCAGCAGCTTGGCCCCCGGGGGAGGAAACACCATATATTTT. The rearrangement links TRBV5-4 to TRBJ1-3, with D possibly matching TRBD1 (5 bases). The length of the CDR3 is 15 residues. The V and J ends lost 0 bases and 4 bases respectively, with 11 bases between them. CDR1 is SGHNT, CDR2 YYREEE, per germline (reference sequence).

With respect to this clone: The junction shows a germline mismatch at one end, possibly a read error. This chain uses TRBV7-7 with TRBJ2-1, with 8 bases aligning to TRBD1. The CDR3 spans 14 residues. Germline V gene sequence: CDR1 SSHAT, CDR2 FNYEAQ (reference sequence). The CDR3 sequence is CASSLTWTGNEQFF. The CDR3, as DNA: TGTGCTAGCAGCCTGACATGGACAGGGAATGAGCAGTTCTTC.

This chain connects TRBV4-1 to TRBJ1-1; 11 nucleotides line up with TRBD1. The length of the CDR3 is 17 residues. J was trimmed by 3 bases and V by 0 bases; bases with no gene match: 6. CDR1 is MGHRA and CDR2 is YSYEKL in the germline V gene. The CDR3 loop is CASSQDVWDRGDTEAFF. The CDR3 DNA sequence: TGCGCCAGCAGCCAAGATGTATGGGACAGGGGGGACACTGAAGCTTTCTTT.

The sample holds a few counts of this clone. The J gene is TRBJ2-1, the V gene TRBV6-1; the match to TRBD2 covers 11 bases. CDR1 and CDR2 from the germline V gene are MNHNS and SASEGT. V shed 2 bases and J 5 bases; nucleotides not matched to a gene: 2. The CDR3 runs to 15 residues. The CDR3 reads CASSELAGGNNEQFF. For the CDR3, the DNA is TGTGCCAGCAGTGAACTAGCGGGAGGAAACAATGAGCAGTTCTTC.

V is TRBV21-1 and J is TRBJ1-5; the table's D gene call, TRBD1, was not cross checked with the DNA. TRBV21-1 is termed a pseudogene. This CDR3 comprises 14 residues. CDR3 loop: CASSPDRGCQPQHF. The CDR3 DNA follows: TGTGCCAGCAGCCCTGACAGGGGATGCCAGCCCCAGCATTTT.